This T cell receptor beta chain was observed in a study of blood T cell repertoires in COVID-19. The overall study: The samples span acute and convalescent COVID-19 from the United States, Italy and Spain.

Germline CDR1 MGHRA, CDR2 YSYEKL. The V end lost 1 base, the J end lost 4 bases, and 13 bases lay between the germline ends. The CDR3 runs to 15 residues. Produced via immunoSEQ multiplex PCR; TCRdb's table is partial and in-frame only. The sample holds approximately 130,000 clones, 85% to 90% seen once. The sequenced sample consisted of peripheral blood. This TCR derives from a human donor in a cohort sampled during active COVID-19. The gene calls are TRBV4-1 and TRBJ1-2; unclear D gene. The CDR3 nucleotides are TGCGCCAGCAGCCAAGCTGGCACAGTACGCTATGGCTACACCTTC. Translated: CASSQAGTVRYGYTF.